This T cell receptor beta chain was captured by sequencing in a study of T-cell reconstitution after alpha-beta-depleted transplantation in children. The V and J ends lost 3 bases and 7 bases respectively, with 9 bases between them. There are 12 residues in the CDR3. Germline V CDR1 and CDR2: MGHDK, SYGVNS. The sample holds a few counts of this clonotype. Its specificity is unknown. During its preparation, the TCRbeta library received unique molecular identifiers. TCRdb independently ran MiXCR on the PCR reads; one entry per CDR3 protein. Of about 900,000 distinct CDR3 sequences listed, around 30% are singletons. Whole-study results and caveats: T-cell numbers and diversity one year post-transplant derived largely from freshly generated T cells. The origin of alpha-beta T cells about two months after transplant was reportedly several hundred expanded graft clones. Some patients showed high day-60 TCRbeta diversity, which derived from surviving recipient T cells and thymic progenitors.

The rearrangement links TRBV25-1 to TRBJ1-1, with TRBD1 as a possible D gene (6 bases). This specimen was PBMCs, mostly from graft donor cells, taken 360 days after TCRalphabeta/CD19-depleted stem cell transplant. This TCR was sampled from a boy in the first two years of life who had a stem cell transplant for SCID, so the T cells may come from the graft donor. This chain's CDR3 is CASSDPQGEAFF. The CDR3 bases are TGTGCCAGCAGTGACCCACAGGGTGAAGCTTTCTTT.